A single sample gave rise to the 5 T cell receptor beta chains below, sequenced in a study of blood T cells in healthy people across ages. With a J-beta primer mix and a sample-barcoded 5' primer, a second PCR ran about 6 to 11 cycles. TCRdb independently ran MiXCR on the 5' RACE reads; one entry per CDR3 protein. The repertoire holds around 800,000 distinct CDR3 sequences, with around 43% as singletons. Sequencing input: blood. These receptors were obtained from a man in his sixties in good health.

The chain has TRBV2 and TRBJ1-2; D gene unclear. The germline V gene has CDR1 SNHLY and CDR2 FYNNEI. Trimming took 4 bases from V and 4 from J, leaving 7 bases between them. The CDR3 has 12 amino acids. CDR3 region: CASSVYVYGYTF. The CDR3 DNA sequence: TGTGCCAGCAGTGTCTACGTCTATGGCTACACCTTC.

CDR3 DNA: TGCAGTGCTAGCTCCCGGCGGGGGGTCTACGAGCAGTACTTC. It translates to CSASSRRGVYEQYF. The chain recombines TRBV20-1 with TRBJ2-5, with TRBD2 identical over 8 bases. The J call may be mistaken, given a closer DNA end match to TRBJ2-7. This CDR3 has 14 amino acids. Germline V gene data show CDR1 as DFQATT and CDR2 as SNEGSKA (reference sequence).

This clonotype was seen once. The chain uses TRBV24-1 and TRBJ2-1; 12 bases fit TRBD2. Germline V gives CDR1 KGHDR, CDR2 SFDVKD. V gave up 7 bases and J gave up 2 bases; unmatched junction bases: 5. The CDR3 spans 16 residues. The CDR3 protein is CATSGLAGIPYNEQFF. The CDR3 DNA sequence: TGTGCCACCAGCGGACTAGCGGGAATCCCCTACAATGAGCAGTTCTTC.

V usage is TRBV5-4 and J usage is TRBJ2-7; D possibly matches TRBD1 or TRBD2 (6 bases each). The germline V and J ends were trimmed by 2 bases and 3 bases, with 15 bases remaining between them. The CDR3 contains 15 residues. Germline assignment: CDR1 SGHNT and CDR2 YYREEE (reference sequence). CDR3 region: CASSFGGTPYYEQYF. CDR3 nucleotides: TGTGCCAGCAGCTTCGGCGGGACACCATACTACGAGCAGTACTTC.

This clonotype was seen at least ten times. The V gene is TRBV12-3 or TRBV12-4, the J gene TRBJ2-2, with 7 bases that match TRBD1. The V segment lost 6 bases and the J segment 2 bases; nucleotides outside the gene matches: 12. The CDR3 spans 17 residues. CDR3 amino acids: CASSRDPGTENTGELFF. CDR3 nucleotide sequence: TGTGCCAGCAGCAGAGACCCCGGGACAGAAAACACCGGGGAGCTGTTTTTT.